The subject of this entry is one T cell receptor (beta chain). In the authors' workflow: Reference gene primer amplification gave estimated nucleated cell counts. The table came from immunoSEQ multiplex PCR; TCRdb's copy has only in-frame clones and leaves some out. That table gives V, J and clone size, and the DNA gave D and trimming. The repertoire consists of nearly 350,000 clones, with around nine tenths occurring once and the leading ten covering around 3.5%. These data are taken from a study of blood T cell repertoires in COVID-19. Study at large: Samples came from the United States, Italy and Spain, spanning acute and convalescent COVID-19. The cDNA or gDNA used as material had been derived from T cells, B-cell-depleted T cells, or PBMCs.

The sequenced material came from peripheral blood. The origin of this receptor is a woman aged 18-35 years who had recovered from COVID-19.

CDR3 region: CASSEWQGAGTGELFF. The CDR3 DNA reads TGTGCCAGCAGTGAGTGGCAGGGGGCGGGCACCGGGGAGCTGTTTTTT. This sequence joins TRBV25-1 and TRBJ2-2; 8 nucleotides match TRBD1. CDR3 size: 16 residues. Germline V gene data show CDR1 as MGHDK and CDR2 as SYGVNS. Trimming cost V 3 bases and J 4 bases; bases outside gene matches: 7.